This TCR beta chain is drawn from a study of blood T cell repertoires in COVID-19 (dated by TCRdb to 2020 to 2022). In the study overall: Collaborator samples came from the United States, Italy and Spain and covered acute and convalescent phases of COVID-19. The material from the prospective study consisted of cDNA or gDNA derived from T cells, B-cell-depleted T cells, or PBMCs. Deeply sampled blood TCRbeta repertoires from subjects exposed to, actively infected with, or recovered from COVID-19 were included in the dataset. The repertoires were released in a freely available public database meant as a resource for research on the immune response to SARS-CoV-2. The samples were drawn from the first 160 participants of the ongoing ImmuneRACE study and from over 950 subjects provided by 6 global collaborators. Nearly every sample came with metadata listing a de-identified subject ID, COVID-19 status, age in years and sex. Where available, HLA class I and class II types were taken from metadata supplied by the sample provider and were not determined by assay-based typing. The study at large found these results: The quantity of clinical and demographic metadata differed by source and by participant and was supplied without curation.

Reading from cysteine to phenylalanine, the CDR3 counts 15 amino acids. The read is trimmed to its CDR3 DNA, 45 bases read in frame from base 1. The trim is 7 bases for V and 2 bases for J, with a gap of 16 bases between the germline ends. In the germline V gene (reference sequence), CDR1 corresponds to MNHNY and CDR2 to SVGAGI. Whole blood was collected in K2EDTA tubes by collaborating institutions according to the institutions' own protocols. Collaborator samples were shipped for TCRbeta analysis as frozen whole blood, isolated PBMCs, or DNA extracted from either sample type. Regarding this clone: Its antigen specificity is not known. Nothing much larger sits one base from this clone, and base qualities are not available.

The immunoSEQ Assay, a bias-controlled multiplex PCR, was used to amplify TCRbeta CDR3 regions from genomic DNA. As for the original processing: The number of nucleated cells in each sample was estimated from the amplification of reference gene primers within the assay. To quantify the absolute abundance of each unique TCRbeta CDR3 rearrangement, sequence reads were collapsed and filtered. Productive Simpson clonality was computed per sample as the square root of Simpson's diversity index over productive rearrangements. The table was pulled from immuneACCESS by TCRdb, which kept in-frame rearrangements only. Such tables lose some clones; where checked, under half of the loss comes from unresolved V genes, and the rest has no known cause. V and J calls and clone size are those listed in that table; D and trimming were worked out from the DNA. Within this sample are 180,000 or so clones, with over 75% of them counted one time only. In total, the top ten clones hold approximately 2.9% of the sample.

This TCR was recovered from a woman older than 75 with active or convalescent COVID-19. Material for sequencing was peripheral blood. The chain joins TRBV6-6 to TRBJ2-3; matching of 7 bases hints at TRBD1 as the D gene. CDR3 reads: CASIDGGQLTDTQYF. The DNA sequence reads TGTGCCAGCATCGACGGGGGACAGCTCACAGATACGCAGTATTTT.